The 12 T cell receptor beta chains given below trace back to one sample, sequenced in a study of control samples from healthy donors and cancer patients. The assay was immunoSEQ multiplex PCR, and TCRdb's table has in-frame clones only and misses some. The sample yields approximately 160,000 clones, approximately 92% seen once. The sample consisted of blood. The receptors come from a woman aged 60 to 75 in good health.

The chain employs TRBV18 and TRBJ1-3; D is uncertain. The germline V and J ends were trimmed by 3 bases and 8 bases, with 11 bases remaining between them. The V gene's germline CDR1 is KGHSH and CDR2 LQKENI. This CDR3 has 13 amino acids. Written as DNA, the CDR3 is TGTGCCAGCTCACCCCCCTCCGGGTACACCATATATTTT. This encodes CASSPPSGYTIYF. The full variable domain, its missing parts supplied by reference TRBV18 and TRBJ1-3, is NAGVMQNPRHLVRRRGQEARLRCSPMKGHSHVYWYRQLPEEGLKFMVYLQKENIIDESGMPKERFSAEFPKEGPSILRIQQVVRGDSAAYFCASSPPSGYTIYFGEGSWLTVV.

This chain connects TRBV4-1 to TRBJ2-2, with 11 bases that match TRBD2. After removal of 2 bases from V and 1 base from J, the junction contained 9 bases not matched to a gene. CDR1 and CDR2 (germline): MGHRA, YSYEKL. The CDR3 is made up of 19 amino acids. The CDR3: CASSQRGLAGGQNTGELFF. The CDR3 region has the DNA TGCGCCAGCAGCCAAAGGGGTCTAGCGGGGGGCCAGAACACCGGGGAGCTGTTTTTT.

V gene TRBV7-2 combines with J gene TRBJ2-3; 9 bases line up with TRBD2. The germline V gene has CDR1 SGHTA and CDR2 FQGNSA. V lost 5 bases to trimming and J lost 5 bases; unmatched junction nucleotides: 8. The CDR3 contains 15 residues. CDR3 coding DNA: TGTGCCAGCAGCCCCGGGCTAGCGGGGTTAGATACGCAGTATTTT. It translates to CASSPGLAGLDTQYF.

CDR3 protein: CASSQGDTLSGNTIYF. For the CDR3, the DNA is TGTGCCAGCAGCCAGGGGGACACTCTCTCTGGAAACACCATATATTTT. The chain uses TRBV11-3 and TRBJ1-3; TRBD1 matches at 7 bases. V lost 5 bases to trimming and J lost 0 bases; unmatched junction nucleotides: 7. The CDR3 spans 16 residues. CDR1 and CDR2 from the germline V gene are SGHNT and YENEEA.

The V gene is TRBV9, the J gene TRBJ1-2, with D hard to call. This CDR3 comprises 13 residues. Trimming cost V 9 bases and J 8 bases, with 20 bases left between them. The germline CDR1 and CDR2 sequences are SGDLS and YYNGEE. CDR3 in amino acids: CAISPFEGKGYTF. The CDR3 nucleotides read TGTGCCATCTCCCCTTTCGAGGGTAAGGGCTACACCTTC.

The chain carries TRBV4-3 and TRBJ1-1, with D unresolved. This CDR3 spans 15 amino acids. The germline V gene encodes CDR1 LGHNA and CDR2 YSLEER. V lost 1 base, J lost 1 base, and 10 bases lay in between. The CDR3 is CASSQGPSRNTEAFF. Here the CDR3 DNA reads TGCGCCAGCAGCCAAGGCCCCAGTAGGAACACTGAAGCTTTCTTT.

CDR3 amino acids: CASRPPDRVNIQYF. Written as DNA, the CDR3 is TGTGCCAGTAGGCCTCCCGACAGGGTGAACATTCAGTACTTC. The chain is built from TRBV19 and TRBJ2-4; the match to TRBD1 covers 7 bases. CDR1 and CDR2 (germline): LNHDA, SQIVND (reference sequence). V trimming: 6 bases; J trimming: 7 bases; junction bases outside the gene matches: 9. CDR3 length equals 14 residues.

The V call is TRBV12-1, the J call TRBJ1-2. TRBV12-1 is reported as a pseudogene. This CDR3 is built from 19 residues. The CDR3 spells CASNSLAHYGGRTNYGYTF. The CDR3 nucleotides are TGTGCCAGCAACTCCCTTGCCCATTATGGCGGCAGGACCAACTATGGCTACACCTTC.

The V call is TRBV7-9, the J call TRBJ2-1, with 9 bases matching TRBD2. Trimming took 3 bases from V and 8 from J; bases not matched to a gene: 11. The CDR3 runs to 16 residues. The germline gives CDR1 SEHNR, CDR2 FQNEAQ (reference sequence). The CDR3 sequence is CASSFWKGLAGYEQFF. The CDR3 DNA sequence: TGTGCCAGCAGCTTTTGGAAGGGGCTAGCGGGGTATGAGCAGTTCTTC.

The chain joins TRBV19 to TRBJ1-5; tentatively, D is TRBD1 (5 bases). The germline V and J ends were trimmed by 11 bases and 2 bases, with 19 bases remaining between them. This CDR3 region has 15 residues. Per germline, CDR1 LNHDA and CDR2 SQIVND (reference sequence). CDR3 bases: TGTGCCGCTAAAGACAGCTCCCTGGGCAATCAGCCCCAGCATTTT. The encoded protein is CAAKDSSLGNQPQHF.

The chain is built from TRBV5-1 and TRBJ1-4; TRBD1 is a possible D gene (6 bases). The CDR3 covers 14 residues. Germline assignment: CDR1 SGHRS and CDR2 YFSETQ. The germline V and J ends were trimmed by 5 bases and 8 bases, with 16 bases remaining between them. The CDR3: CASRTGTLREKLFF. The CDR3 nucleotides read TGCGCCAGCAGAACCGGGACATTACGGGAAAAACTGTTTTTT.

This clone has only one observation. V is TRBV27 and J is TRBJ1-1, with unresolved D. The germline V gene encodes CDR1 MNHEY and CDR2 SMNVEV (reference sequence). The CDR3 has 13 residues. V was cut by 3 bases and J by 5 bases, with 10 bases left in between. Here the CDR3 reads CASSFGWTTEAFF. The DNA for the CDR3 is TGTGCCAGCAGTTTTGGGTGGACTACTGAAGCTTTCTTT.